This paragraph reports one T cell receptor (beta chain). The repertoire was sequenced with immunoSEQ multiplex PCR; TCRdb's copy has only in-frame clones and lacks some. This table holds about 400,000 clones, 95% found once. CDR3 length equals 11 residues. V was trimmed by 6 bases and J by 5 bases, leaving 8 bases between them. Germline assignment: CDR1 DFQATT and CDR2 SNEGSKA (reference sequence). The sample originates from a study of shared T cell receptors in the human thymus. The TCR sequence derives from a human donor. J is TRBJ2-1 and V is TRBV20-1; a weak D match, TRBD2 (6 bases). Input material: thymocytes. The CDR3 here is CSAPGDNEQFF. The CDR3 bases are TGCAGTGCCCCGGGGGACAATGAGCAGTTCTTC.